Listed here are 20 T cell receptor beta chains from one sample, sequenced in a study of T cell repertoires in cytomegalovirus infection. These receptors' targets are unknown. TCRdb processed the reads anew with MiXCR; each CDR3 protein has one entry. The sample includes 75,000 to 100,000 distinct CDR3 sequences, approximately 32% seen only once; the top ten take roughly 71%. Specimen: CD8+ T cells from cultured PBMCs, collected from culture after CMV antigen stimulation. Every receptor here comes from a human donor in good health (CMV status not recorded). Some clones in this sample may be carry-over from other donors' samples.

The chain recombines TRBV5-5 with TRBJ1-2; no clear D. Germline CDR1 and CDR2: SGHKS and YYEKEE (reference sequence). This CDR3 contains 12 residues. V was clipped by 0 bases and J by 5 bases, with 5 bases between them. This CDR3 is CASSLAEYGYTF. In DNA, the CDR3 is TGTGCCAGCAGCTTGGCAGAGTATGGCTACACCTTC.

Turning to this clonotype: The junction shows a germline mismatch at one end, possibly a read error. CDR3 protein: CASSQEFSTGYYGYTF. As DNA, the CDR3 is TGTGCCAGCAGCCAGGAGTTCTCAACAGGCTACTATGGCTACACCTTC. The rearrangement joins TRBV4-1 to TRBJ1-2, with D maybe TRBD1 (5 bases). Germline values: CDR1 MGHRA, CDR2 YSYEKL. The CDR3 is 16 amino acids.

V gene TRBV7-6 combines with J gene TRBJ2-3; D remains ambiguous. Germline CDR1 is SGHVS and CDR2 is FNYEAQ. The CDR3 contains 15 residues. V was trimmed by 1 base and J by 4 bases, leaving 12 bases between them. Written as DNA, the CDR3 is TGTGCCAGCAGCTTAGTTATGGGCGGCTCAGATACGCAGTATTTT. Protein: CASSLVMGGSDTQYF.

This chain links TRBV7-9 with TRBJ2-4; D is unclear. CDR1 and CDR2 from the germline V gene are SEHNR and FQNEAQ (reference sequence). This CDR3 has 20 residues. Deletions cut 6 bases from V and 0 bases from J, with 27 bases between. CDR3: CASSYSYLDDKDEAKNIQYF. CDR3 nucleotides: TGTGCCAGCAGTTATTCGTATTTAGACGATAAGGACGAAGCCAAAAACATTCAGTACTTC.

The chain employs TRBV5-6 and TRBJ2-5; D possibly corresponds to TRBD1 (8 bases). V lost 3 bases and J lost 7, with 16 bases in between. The CDR3 covers 14 residues. Germline V gene lookup returns CDR1 SGHDT and CDR2 YYEEEE. The CDR3, as DNA: TGTGCCAGCAGCTCTCCGGACAGGGAGGGGACCCAGTACTTC. This encodes CASSSPDREGTQYF. The full variable domain, rest sourced from reference TRBV5-6 and TRBJ2-5, is DAGVTQSPTHLIKTRGQQVTLRCSPKSGHDTVSWYQQALGQGPQFIFQYYEEEERQRGNFPDRFSGHQFPNYSSELNVNALLLGDSALYLCASSSPDREGTQYFGPGTRLLVL.

The chain carries TRBV20-1 and TRBJ1-6, with D perhaps matching TRBD1 (5 bases). The CDR3 contains 17 residues. CDR1 is DFQATT, CDR2 SNEGSKA, per germline (reference sequence). With 0 bases removed from V and 0 bases from J, the gap between germline ends came to 12 bases. CDR3 residues: CSARDLYRGSYNSPLHF. Here the CDR3 DNA reads TGCAGTGCTAGAGATCTCTATAGGGGCTCCTATAATTCACCCCTCCACTTT.

A word on this clonotype: This CDR3 fails to terminate in the conserved phenylalanine or tryptophan, so it likely reflects a read error. In nucleotides, the CDR3 is TGTGCCAGCAGCCGGACAGGGGGTGGCAATCAGCCCCAGCATTCT. It yields the protein CASSRTGGGNQPQHS. The J gene is TRBJ1-5, the V gene TRBV12-3 or TRBV12-4, with 10 bases matching TRBD1. The ends lost 6 bases at V and 2 bases at J; junction bases unmatched: 4. This CDR3 is 15 amino acids long.

The CDR3 DNA sequence: TGTGCCAGCAGGTCCTTTCACAGGGGCGGGGGCGATACGCAGTATTTT. Translation gives CASRSFHRGGGDTQYF. This chain uses TRBV7-9 with TRBJ2-3; D possibly matches TRBD1 or TRBD2 (7 bases each). The CDR3 is 16 amino acids. CDR1 and CDR2 from the germline V gene are SEHNR and FQNEAQ (reference sequence). Trimming stripped 6 bases from V and 6 bases from J, with 22 bases between.

This clonotype occurred a few times. This chain joins TRBV19 and TRBJ1-1, with 7 bases that match TRBD1. The CDR3 extends over 14 amino acids. J gave up 1 base and V 3 bases, and 2 bases lay outside the gene matches. Germline V lookup: CDR1 LNHDA, CDR2 SQIVND (reference sequence). CDR3 amino acids: CASSMGTENTEAFF. The CDR3 bases are TGTGCCAGTAGTATGGGGACAGAGAACACTGAAGCTTTCTTT.

This rearrangement joins TRBV29-1 to TRBJ1-1; D not resolved. This CDR3 is 13 amino acids long. Germline V gene data show CDR1 as SQVTM and CDR2 as ANQGSEA. V dropped 3 bases and J dropped 0 bases, with 8 bases sitting between them. CDR3 nucleotide sequence: TGCAGCGTTGATCCTGGGGTGAACACTGAAGCTTTCTTT. Translated: CSVDPGVNTEAFF. The full variable domain, in which reference TRBV29-1 and TRBJ1-1 provide the parts outside the CDR3, is SAVISQKPSRDICQRGTSLTIQCQVDSQVTMMFWYRQQPGQSLTLIATANQGSEATYESGFVIDKFPISRPNLTFSTLTVSNMSPEDSSIYLCSVDPGVNTEAFFGQGTRLTVV.

This clonotype has only a few counts. V gene TRBV10-3 combines with J gene TRBJ2-7, with TRBD1 identical over 7 bases. Trimming cost V 0 bases and J 2 bases; bases outside gene matches: 7. The germline V gene encodes CDR1 ENHRY and CDR2 SYGVKD. The CDR3 runs to 16 residues. The CDR3: CAISESRDSSTYEQYF. CDR3 sequence (DNA): TGTGCCATCAGTGAGTCCCGGGACAGCAGTACCTACGAGCAGTACTTC.

The V and J genes are TRBV5-4 and TRBJ2-1, with D perhaps TRBD2 (6 bases). The CDR3 is made up of 12 amino acids. Deletions cut 4 bases from V and 9 bases from J, with 11 bases between. The germline V gene has CDR1 SGHNT and CDR2 YYREEE (reference sequence). The CDR3 spells CASSGEVGEQFF. CDR3 nucleotides: TGTGCCAGCAGCGGGGAGGTTGGTGAGCAGTTCTTC.

The V call is TRBV5-1, the J call TRBJ2-3, with 8 bases identical to TRBD1. The J segment lost 2 bases and the V segment lost 4 bases, leaving 12 bases of the junction unmatched. The CDR3 has 17 amino acids. In germline, CDR1 is SGHRS, CDR2 YFSETQ. CDR3 region: CASSGRTGQTITDTQYF. CDR3 in DNA: TGCGCCAGCAGCGGACGGACAGGGCAGACAATCACAGATACGCAGTATTTT.

This clonotype was recorded many times. The CDR3 DNA reads TGCAGCGCCCCCCTCCCCTATGGCTACACCTTC. Its translation: CSAPLPYGYTF. V and J are TRBV29-1 and TRBJ1-2; D not resolved. This CDR3 has 11 amino acids. The V gene lost 7 bases and the J gene lost 4 bases, with 10 bases spanning the gap. Germline V gives CDR1 SQVTM, CDR2 ANQGSEA.

V gene TRBV19 combines with J gene TRBJ2-2, with TRBD1 as a possible D gene (6 bases). The germline CDR1 and CDR2 sequences are LNHDA and SQIVND (reference sequence). Trimming took 5 bases from V and 15 from J, leaving 13 bases between them. The length of the CDR3 is 11 residues. The chain's CDR3 is CASSPSQGMFF. The CDR3 DNA follows: TGTGCCAGTAGTCCTTCTCAGGGGATGTTTTTT.

The J gene is TRBJ2-1, the V gene TRBV7-8; D gene ambiguous. Germline V gene sequence: CDR1 SGHVS, CDR2 FQNEAQ. V lost 6 bases, J lost 8 bases, and 11 bases lay in between. This CDR3 region has 12 residues. The CDR3 bases are TGTGCCAGCAGTGGAGAGTTCTATGAGCAGTTCTTC. It yields the protein CASSGEFYEQFF.

This clonotype was recorded many times. V usage is TRBV7-2 and J usage is TRBJ2-1, with 15 bases aligning to TRBD2. CDR1 and CDR2 (germline): SGHTA, FQGNSA. V shed 8 bases, J shed 8 bases, and the junction held 13 bases outside the gene matches. The CDR3 contains 17 residues. The CDR3 is CASDIGTSGGLGHEQFF. The CDR3 region has the DNA TGTGCCAGCGACATCGGGACTAGCGGGGGGCTGGGGCATGAGCAGTTCTTC.

This clonotype was seen at least ten times. This chain connects TRBV6-1 to TRBJ2-5, with 7 positions matching TRBD2. CDR3 length equals 14 residues. V was clipped by 0 bases and J by 5 bases; unmatched bases: 3. CDR1 is MNHNS and CDR2 is SASEGT in the germline V gene. The CDR3, as DNA: TGTGCCAGCAGTGAAGCTTGGGGAGGGGAGACCCAGTACTTC. Amino acid sequence: CASSEAWGGETQYF.

This rearrangement joins TRBV19 to TRBJ1-1; D is uncertain. The CDR3 loop spans 12 amino acids. V was cut by 9 bases and J by 1 base, with 9 bases left in between. Germline assignment: CDR1 LNHDA and CDR2 SQIVND (reference sequence). CDR3 coding DNA: TGTGCCAGCACCGACACGAACACTGAAGCTTTCTTT. Translated: CASTDTNTEAFF. Full variable domain (rest looked up from reference TRBV19 and TRBJ1-1): DGGITQSPKYLFRKEGQNVTLSCEQNLNHDAMYWYRQDPGQGLRLIYYSQIVNDFQKGDIAEGYSVSREKKESFPLTVTSAQKNPTAFYLCASTDTNTEAFFGQGTRLTVV.

This clonotype was picked up many times. The chain is built from TRBV6-1 and TRBJ2-7; 12 bases are shared with TRBD1. The CDR3 is made up of 19 amino acids. The V segment lost 1 base and the J segment 2 bases; nucleotides outside the gene matches: 12. Germline CDR1 reads MNHNS; CDR2 reads SASEGT. The CDR3 sequence is CASSEGRGQGARKAYEQYF. The DNA for the CDR3 is TGTGCCAGCAGTGAAGGTAGGGGACAGGGGGCAAGGAAAGCCTACGAGCAGTACTTC.